Sequencing of this T cell receptor beta chain was carried out in a study of OX40 agonist ivuxolimab in advanced cancers. Study-level information: The drug used for patients, ivuxolimab, was an agonistic anti-OX40 (CD134) antibody. Prior anti-PD-1, anti-PD-L1 or anti-CTLA-4 therapy was allowed; roughly 40% had some.

The timepoints at which blood was sampled were baseline, cycle 4 day 1, and cycle 7 day 1. Sequenced by immunoSEQ multiplex PCR; TCRdb stores in-frame clones only, minus some. The sample records approximately 70,000 clones, around 86% being singletons. Study observations and caveats: Among the nonresponders, some also had low normalized T-cell clonal expansion.

On this clone itself: Its specificity is unknown.

Between the trimmed V and J ends, which lost 1 base and 8 bases, there was a span of 14 bases. There are 14 residues in the CDR3. Germline CDR1 and CDR2: SGHTA and FQGNSA. This receptor was taken from an adult with an advanced solid tumor such as melanoma, head and neck, liver or kidney cancer. This rearrangement joins TRBV7-2 to TRBJ1-2, with a tentative D call TRBD1 (5 bases). The sample here was CD4+ or CD8+ T cells sorted from blood, taken in a trial of the OX40 agonist ivuxolimab. The CDR3 bases are TGTGCCAGCAGCTTAGTCCGCCTACGGGGGGGCTACACCTTC. It yields the protein CASSLVRLRGGYTF.